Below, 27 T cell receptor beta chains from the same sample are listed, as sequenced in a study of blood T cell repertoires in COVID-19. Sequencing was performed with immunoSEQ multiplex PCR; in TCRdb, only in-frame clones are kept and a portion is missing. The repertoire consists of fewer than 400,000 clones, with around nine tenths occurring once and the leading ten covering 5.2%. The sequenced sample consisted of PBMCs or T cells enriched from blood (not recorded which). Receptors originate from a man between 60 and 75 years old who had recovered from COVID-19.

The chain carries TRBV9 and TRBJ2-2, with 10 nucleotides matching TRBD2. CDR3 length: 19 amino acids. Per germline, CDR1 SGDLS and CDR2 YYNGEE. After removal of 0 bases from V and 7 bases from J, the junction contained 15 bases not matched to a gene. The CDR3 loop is CASSVDERGLAHKDGELFF. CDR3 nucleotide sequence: TGTGCCAGCAGCGTAGACGAGAGGGGACTAGCGCATAAAGACGGGGAGCTGTTTTTT.

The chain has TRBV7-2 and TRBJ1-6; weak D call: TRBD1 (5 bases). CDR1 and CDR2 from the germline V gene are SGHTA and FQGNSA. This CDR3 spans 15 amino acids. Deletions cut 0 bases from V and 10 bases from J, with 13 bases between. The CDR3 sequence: CASSLARTSQSPLHF. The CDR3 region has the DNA TGTGCCAGCAGCTTAGCGCGGACATCGCAATCACCCCTCCACTTT. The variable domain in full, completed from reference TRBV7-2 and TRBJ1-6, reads GAGVSQSPSNKVTEKGKDVELRCDPISGHTALYWYRQSLGQGLEFLIYFQGNSAPDKSGLPSDRFSAERTGGSVSTLTIQRTQQEDSAVYLCASSLARTSQSPLHFGNGTRLTVT.

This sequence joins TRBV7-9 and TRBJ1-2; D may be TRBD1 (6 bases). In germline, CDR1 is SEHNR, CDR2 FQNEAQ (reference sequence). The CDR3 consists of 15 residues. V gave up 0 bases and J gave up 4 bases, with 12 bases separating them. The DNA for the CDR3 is TGTGCCAGCAGCTTAGCAGGGGGACCTCTCTATGGCTACACCTTC. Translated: CASSLAGGPLYGYTF.

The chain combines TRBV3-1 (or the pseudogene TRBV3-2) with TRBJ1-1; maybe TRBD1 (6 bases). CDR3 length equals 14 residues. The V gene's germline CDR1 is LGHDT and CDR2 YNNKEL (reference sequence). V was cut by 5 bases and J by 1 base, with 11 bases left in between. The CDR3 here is CASSVQQGNTEAFF. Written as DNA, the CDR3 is TGTGCCAGCAGCGTTCAACAGGGGAACACTGAAGCTTTCTTT.

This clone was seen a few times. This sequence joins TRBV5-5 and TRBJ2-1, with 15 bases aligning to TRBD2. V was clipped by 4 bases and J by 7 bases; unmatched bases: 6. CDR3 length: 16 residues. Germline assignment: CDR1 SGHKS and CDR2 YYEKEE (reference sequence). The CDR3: CASSPPGLAGGNEQFF. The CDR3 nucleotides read TGTGCCAGCAGCCCTCCGGGACTAGCGGGAGGTAATGAGCAGTTCTTC.

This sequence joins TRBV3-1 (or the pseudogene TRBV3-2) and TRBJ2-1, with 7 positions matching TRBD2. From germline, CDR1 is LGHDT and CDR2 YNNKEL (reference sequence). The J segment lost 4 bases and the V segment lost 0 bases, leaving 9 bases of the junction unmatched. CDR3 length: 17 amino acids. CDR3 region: CASSQERASGIYNEQFF. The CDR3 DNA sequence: TGTGCCAGCAGCCAAGAACGGGCCAGCGGGATTTACAATGAGCAGTTCTTC.

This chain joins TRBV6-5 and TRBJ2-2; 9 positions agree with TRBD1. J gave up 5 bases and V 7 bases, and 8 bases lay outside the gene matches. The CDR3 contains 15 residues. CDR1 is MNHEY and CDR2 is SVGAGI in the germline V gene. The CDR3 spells CASTEQGAGTGELFF. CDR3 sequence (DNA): TGTGCCAGCACCGAACAGGGGGCGGGGACCGGGGAGCTGTTTTTT.

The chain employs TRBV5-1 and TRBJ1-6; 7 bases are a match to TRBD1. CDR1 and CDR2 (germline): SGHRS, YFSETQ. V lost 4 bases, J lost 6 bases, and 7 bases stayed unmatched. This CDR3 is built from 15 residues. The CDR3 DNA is TGCGCCAGCAGCGCAGGGGGACAGTTTAATTCACCCCTCCACTTT. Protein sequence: CASSAGGQFNSPLHF.

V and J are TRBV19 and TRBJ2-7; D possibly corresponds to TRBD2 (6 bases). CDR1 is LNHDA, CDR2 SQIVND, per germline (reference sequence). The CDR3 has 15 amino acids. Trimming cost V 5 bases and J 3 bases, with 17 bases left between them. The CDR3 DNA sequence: TGTGCCAGTAGTGTCGGTAGCGGACGCAACTACGAGCAGTACTTC. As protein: CASSVGSGRNYEQYF.

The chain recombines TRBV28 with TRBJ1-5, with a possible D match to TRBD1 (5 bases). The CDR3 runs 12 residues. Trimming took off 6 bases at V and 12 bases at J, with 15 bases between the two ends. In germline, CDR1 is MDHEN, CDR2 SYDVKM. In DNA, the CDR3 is TGTGCCAGCAGATCCGACAGCGGGGACCAGCATTTT. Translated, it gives CASRSDSGDQHF.

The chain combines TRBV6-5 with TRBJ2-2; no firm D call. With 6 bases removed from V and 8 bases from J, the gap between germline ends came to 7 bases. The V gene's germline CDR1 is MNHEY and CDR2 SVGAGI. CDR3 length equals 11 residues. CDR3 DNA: TGTGCCAGCAGCTCCAGGGGGGAGCTGTTTTTT. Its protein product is CASSSRGELFF.

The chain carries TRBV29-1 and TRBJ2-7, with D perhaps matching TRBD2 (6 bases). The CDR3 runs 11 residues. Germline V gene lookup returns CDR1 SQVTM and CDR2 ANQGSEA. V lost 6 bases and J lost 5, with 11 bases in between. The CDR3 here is CSVSSGDEQYF. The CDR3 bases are TGCAGCGTGTCTTCGGGGGACGAGCAGTACTTC.

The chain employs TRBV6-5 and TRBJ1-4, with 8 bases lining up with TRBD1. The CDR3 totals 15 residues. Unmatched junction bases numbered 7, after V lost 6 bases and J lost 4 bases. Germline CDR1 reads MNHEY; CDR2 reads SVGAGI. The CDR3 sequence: CASSQDRGHNEKLFF. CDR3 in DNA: TGTGCCAGCAGCCAAGACAGGGGACATAATGAAAAACTGTTTTTT.

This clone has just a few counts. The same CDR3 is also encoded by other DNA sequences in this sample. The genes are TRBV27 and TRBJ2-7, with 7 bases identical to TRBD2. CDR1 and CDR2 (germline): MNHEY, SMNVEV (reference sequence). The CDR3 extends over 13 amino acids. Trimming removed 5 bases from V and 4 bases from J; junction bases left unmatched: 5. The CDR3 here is CASSPGLTYEQYF. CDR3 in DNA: TGTGCCAGCAGTCCGGGACTAACGTACGAGCAGTACTTC.

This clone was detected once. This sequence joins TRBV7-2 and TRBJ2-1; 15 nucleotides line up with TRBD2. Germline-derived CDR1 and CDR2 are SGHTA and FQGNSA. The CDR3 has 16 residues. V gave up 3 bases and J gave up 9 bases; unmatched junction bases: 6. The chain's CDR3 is CASSFGRTSGRAEQFF. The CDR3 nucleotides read TGTGCCAGCAGCTTCGGCAGGACTAGCGGGAGGGCTGAGCAGTTCTTC.

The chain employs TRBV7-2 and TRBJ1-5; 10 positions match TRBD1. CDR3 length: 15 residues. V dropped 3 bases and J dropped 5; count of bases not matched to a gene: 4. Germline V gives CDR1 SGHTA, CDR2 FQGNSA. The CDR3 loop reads CASSFAGTGDQPQHF. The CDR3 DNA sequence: TGTGCCAGCAGCTTCGCCGGGACAGGGGATCAGCCCCAGCATTTT.

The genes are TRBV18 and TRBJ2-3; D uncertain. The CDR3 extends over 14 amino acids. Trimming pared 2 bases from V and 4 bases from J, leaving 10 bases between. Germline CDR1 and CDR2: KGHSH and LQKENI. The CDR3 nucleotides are TGTGCCAGCTCACCAGGGCTAAGCTCAGATACGCAGTATTTT. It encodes CASSPGLSSDTQYF.

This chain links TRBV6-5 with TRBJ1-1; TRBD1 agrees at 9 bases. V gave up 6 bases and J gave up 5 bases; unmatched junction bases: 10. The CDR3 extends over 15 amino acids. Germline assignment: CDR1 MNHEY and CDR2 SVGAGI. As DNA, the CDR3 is TGTGCCAGCAGGAGAACCGGGACAGGGAGGACTGAAGCTTTCTTT. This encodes CASRRTGTGRTEAFF.

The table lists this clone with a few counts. The CDR3 is CASSGRGQEKLFF. In nucleotides, the CDR3 is TGTGCCAGCAGCGGCAGGGGGCAGGAAAAACTGTTTTTT. The rearrangement links TRBV5-5 to TRBJ1-4; TRBD1 matches 8 bases. This CDR3 spans 13 amino acids. V lost 4 bases to trimming and J lost 8 bases; unmatched junction nucleotides: 4. Looked up from germline, CDR1 is SGHKS and CDR2 is YYEKEE (reference sequence).

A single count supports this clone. The CDR3 region is CASRLQGLAGEHEQYF. As DNA, the CDR3 is TGTGCAAGTCGCTTACAGGGACTAGCGGGAGAGCACGAGCAGTACTTC. The rearrangement joins TRBV12-2 to TRBJ2-7; the D call of TRBD2 is as the table states it, not checked on the DNA. TRBV12-2 is shown as a pseudogene. This CDR3 spans 16 amino acids.

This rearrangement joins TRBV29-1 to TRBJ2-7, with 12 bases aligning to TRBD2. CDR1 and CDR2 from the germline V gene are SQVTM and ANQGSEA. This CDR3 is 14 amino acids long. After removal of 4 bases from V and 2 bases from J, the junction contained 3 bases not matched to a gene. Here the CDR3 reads CSVVRTSGTYEQYF. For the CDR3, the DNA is TGCAGCGTTGTTAGGACTAGCGGGACCTACGAGCAGTACTTC.

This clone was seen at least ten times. The CDR3 DNA reads as TGTGCCAGCAGTGAACAGGGGGCGACTAATGAAAAACTGTTTTTT. The encoded protein is CASSEQGATNEKLFF. The chain combines TRBV27 with TRBJ1-4; 9 bases are shared with TRBD1. The trim removed 5 bases at V and 2 bases at J, leaving 3 bases unmatched. The CDR3 consists of 15 residues. Looked up from germline, CDR1 is MNHEY and CDR2 is SMNVEV (reference sequence).

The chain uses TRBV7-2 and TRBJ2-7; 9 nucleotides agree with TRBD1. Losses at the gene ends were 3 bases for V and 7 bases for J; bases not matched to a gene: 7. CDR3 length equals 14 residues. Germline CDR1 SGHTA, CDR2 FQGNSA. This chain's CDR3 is CASSLVNRGQEQYF. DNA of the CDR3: TGTGCCAGCAGCTTGGTGAACAGGGGGCAGGAGCAGTACTTC.

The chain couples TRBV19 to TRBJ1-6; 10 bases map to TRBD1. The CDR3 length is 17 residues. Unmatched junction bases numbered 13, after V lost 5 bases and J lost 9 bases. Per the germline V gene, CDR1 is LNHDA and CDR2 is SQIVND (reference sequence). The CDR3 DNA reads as TGTGCCAGTAGTCTCGCCGCGACAGGGGGCTGGAGTTCACCCCTCCACTTT. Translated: CASSLAATGGWSSPLHF.

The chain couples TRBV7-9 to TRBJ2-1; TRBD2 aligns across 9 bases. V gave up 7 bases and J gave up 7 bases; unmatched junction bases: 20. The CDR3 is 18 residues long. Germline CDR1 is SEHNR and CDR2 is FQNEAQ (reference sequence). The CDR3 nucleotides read TGTGCCAGCACCGGGGGTTCGCGGGAGGGCCAATTACTAAATGAGCAGTTCTTC. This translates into CASTGGSREGQLLNEQFF.

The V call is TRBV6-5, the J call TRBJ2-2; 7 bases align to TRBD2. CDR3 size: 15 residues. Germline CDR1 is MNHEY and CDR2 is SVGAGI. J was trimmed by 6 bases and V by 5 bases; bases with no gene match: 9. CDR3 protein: CASSHLAEHPGELFF. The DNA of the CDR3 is TGTGCCAGCAGTCATCTAGCGGAGCATCCCGGGGAGCTGTTTTTT.

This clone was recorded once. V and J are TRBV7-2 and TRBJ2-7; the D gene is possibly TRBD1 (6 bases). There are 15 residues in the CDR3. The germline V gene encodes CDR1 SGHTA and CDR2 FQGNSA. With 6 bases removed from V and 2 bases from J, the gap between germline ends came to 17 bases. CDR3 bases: TGTGCCAGCAGATCCACAGGGTTTCAAGCCTACGAGCAGTACTTC. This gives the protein CASRSTGFQAYEQYF.